This T cell receptor beta chain was obtained from a study of cytomegalovirus exposure and HLA in healthy donors. PCR involved 60 Vbeta and 13 Jbeta primers. The table came from immunoSEQ multiplex PCR; TCRdb's copy has only in-frame clones and leaves some out. This table lists some 72,000 clones. Trimming pared 5 bases from V and 6 bases from J, leaving 13 bases between. CDR3 length: 14 residues. Germline lookup yields CDR1 LNHNV and CDR2 YYDKDF (reference sequence). A remark on this clone: What it binds is unknown.

Regarding the study as a whole: A later analysis linked a missense variant in DCLRE1C to the trimming of TCR beta V and J genes.

The chain couples TRBV15 to TRBJ1-4; no clear D gene. This clonotype was sampled from a boy aged 10-17 years in good health and CMV-seronegative. Sequenced input: PBMCs. The CDR3 reads CATSGGVEDEKLFF. For the CDR3, the DNA is TGTGCCACCAGCGGCGGGGTAGAGGATGAAAAACTGTTTTTT.